Following are 3 T cell receptor beta chains from one sample sequenced in a study of shared clonotypes between healthy human individuals. The table came from immunoSEQ multiplex PCR; TCRdb's copy has only in-frame clones and leaves some out. The table includes about 980,000 clones, over 60% detected once. The specimen was memory CD4+ T cells sorted from blood. Subset reported: CD45RA-negative fraction. The receptors stem from a man between 18 and 29 years old in good health.

This chain uses TRBV7-2 with TRBJ2-2; D remains ambiguous. The CDR3 is made up of 14 amino acids. The V gene lost 2 bases and the J gene lost 3 bases, with 7 bases spanning the gap. Germline CDR1 is SGHTA and CDR2 is FQGNSA. The CDR3 DNA follows: TGTGCCAGCAGCTTAAAATCAGACACCGGGGAGCTGTTTTTT. Translated: CASSLKSDTGELFF.

The V and J genes are TRBV29-1 and TRBJ1-3; no reliable D call. The germline V gene encodes CDR1 SQVTM and CDR2 ANQGSEA. V lost 0 bases, J lost 6 bases, and 6 bases lay in between. The CDR3 is 12 residues long. The CDR3: CSVEDPENTIYF. CDR3 coding DNA: TGCAGCGTTGAAGATCCCGAAAACACCATATATTTT.

Here the CDR3 DNA reads TGTGCCAGCAGCTTGGAGGTTAAAAGCGCCACAGATACGCAGTATTTT. It specifies CASSLEVKSATDTQYF. The rearrangement links TRBV5-4 to TRBJ2-3; D gene unclear. There are 16 residues in the CDR3. V shed 0 bases and J shed 2 bases, with 13 bases lying between them. CDR1 and CDR2 from the germline V gene are SGHNT and YYREEE (reference sequence).